These T cell receptor beta chains were read from a single sample in a study of regulatory T cells in long-lasting Graves disease. TCRdb reprocessed the multiplex PCR reads with MiXCR, giving one entry per CDR3 protein. The sample lists fewer than 650,000 distinct CDR3 sequences; 15% to 20% were seen once. The same specimen was also included in a second study, on T cells in Graves' hyperthyroidism and ophthalmopathy.

Here the sequenced sample was peripheral blood mononuclear cells (PBMCs), taken at new diagnosis, from a patient treated with antithyroid drugs. The receptors derive from a man aged 18 to 29 with Graves disease. The CDR3 runs from the conserved cysteine through the conserved F or W. The D gene is left open where the match is weak. Only some rows state a clone size, as once, few, many or a class for expanded clones.

J	D	size	V	DNA	CDR3
TRBJ2-7	TRBD2	-	TRBV30	TGTGCCTGGAGTGTCGAAGCGGGAGGGCCGGGGGAGCAGTACTTC	CAWSVEAGGPGEQYF
TRBJ2-7	-	few	TRBV24-1	TGTGCCACCGCCCCGGGGAGCTCCTACGAGCAGTACTTC	CATAPGSSYEQYF
TRBJ1-2	TRBD1	-	TRBV29-1	TGCAGCGCGGCGGACAGGGGGATTGGAGGCTACACCTTC	CSAADRGIGGYTF
TRBJ2-7	-	-	TRBV10-3	TGTGCCATCGGTGAGTCGGCATCCGCCCCCTACGAGCAGTACTTC	CAIGESASAPYEQYF
TRBJ1-4	TRBD1	many	TRBV2	TGTGCCAGCAGTGAGCAGGACAGGTCGCTTGGAAAACTGTTTTTT	CASSEQDRSLGKLFF
TRBJ2-3	-	-	TRBV20-1	TGCAGTGCTAGAGATCGCGTCAGGACAGATACGCAGTATTTT	CSARDRVRTDTQYF
TRBJ2-2	-	many	TRBV6-1	TGTGCCAGTTCCGGGACCGGCGGAACCGGGGAGCTGTTTTTT	CASSGTGGTGELFF
TRBJ1-1	-	many	TRBV30	TGTGCCTGGGAATTAGAGACAGGCGCGAACACTGAAGCTTTCTTT	CAWELETGANTEAFF
TRBJ2-7	-	-	TRBV7-8	TGTGCCAGCAGCCTCTCCCCGTCAGTCTCCTACGAGCAGTACTTC	CASSLSPSVSYEQYF
TRBJ1-6	-	-	TRBV18	TGTGCCAGCTCACCATCGGGAATACTACTTTCACCCCTCCACTTT	CASSPSGILLSPLHF
TRBJ2-2	-	many	TRBV6-2/TRBV6-3	TGTGCCAGCAGTTACCTTGGAGAGTACGCCGGGGAGCTGTTTTTT	CASSYLGEYAGELFF
TRBJ1-1	-	many	TRBV9	TGTGCCAGCAGCGCCCAGGGCGAGGGCACTGAAGCTTTCTTT	CASSAQGEGTEAFF
TRBJ2-7	TRBD2	few	TRBV20-1	TGCAGTGCTTGGACACTAGCGGGCCCCTACGAGCAGTACTTC	CSAWTLAGPYEQYF
TRBJ2-4	-	many	TRBV29-1	TGCAGCGTTGTGGGAGTAGCATACATTCAGTACTTC	CSVVGVAYIQYF
TRBJ1-1	-	-	TRBV20-1	TGCAGTGCTGGAATCGGGACGAACACTGAAGCTTTCTTT	CSAGIGTNTEAFF
TRBJ1-2	TRBD1	many	TRBV2	TGTGCCAGCAGCGCCCGGACAGGCGGTCACTATGGCTACACCTTC	CASSARTGGHYGYTF
TRBJ1-1	-	few	TRBV20-1	TGCAGTGCTAGGCGGGGGGCTATGAACACTGAAGCTTTCTTT	CSARRGAMNTEAFF
TRBJ2-1	-	-	TRBV4-2	TGTGCCAGCAGTTCAGAGGAGGGGTACTACAATGAGCAGTTCTTC	CASSSEEGYYNEQFF
TRBJ2-1	-	many	TRBV12-3/TRBV12-4	TGTGCCAGCAGTTTAGGACTAGTAGCGAGCAGTGAGCAGTTCTTC	CASSLGLVASSEQFF
TRBJ2-7	-	-	TRBV5-1	TGTGCCAGCAGCCCTCCGGGACAATCTTCCTACGAGCAGTACTTC	CASSPPGQSSYEQYF
TRBJ2-7	-	-	TRBV4-1	TGCGCCAGCAGCCTCCAAGGCATGGCTCGCCGCTCGAAGCAGTACTTC	CASSLQGMARRSKQYF
TRBJ2-4	-	many	TRBV7-9	TGTGCCAGCAGCCCTGGGGGCGGGAGAGCCAAAAACATTCAGTACTTC	CASSPGGGRAKNIQYF
TRBJ1-5	TRBD1	many	TRBV12-3/TRBV12-4	TGTGCCAGCAGCCGCGACCCAACAGGGGGCGGGAATCAGCCCCAGCATTTT	CASSRDPTGGGNQPQHF
TRBJ1-1	-	-	TRBV9	TGTGCCAGCAGCGTAGAAGTAGGAGGGTCTGAAGCTTTCTTT	CASSVEVGGSEAFF
TRBJ2-1	-	few	TRBV12-5	TGTGCTAGTGGTTTGAGCGCGCCCCTTGATGAGCAGTTCTTC	CASGLSAPLDEQFF
TRBJ2-5	-	few	TRBV5-4	TGTGCCAGCAGCCCGGGGGCGACCGAGCAAGAGACCCAGTACTTC	CASSPGATEQETQYF
TRBJ2-2	-	-	TRBV7-9	TGTGCCAGCAGCCCACCGCTGGGTGGAGGGGCATCGACCGGGGAGCTGTTTTTT	CASSPPLGGGASTGELFF
TRBJ1-1	-	many	TRBV29-1	TGCAGCGTTGAAGTGCGGGGGAGGGACACTGAAGCTTTCTTT	CSVEVRGRDTEAFF
TRBJ2-1	-	many	TRBV27	TGTGCCAGCAGTTCCCTCGGGGGTGGAGGTGAGCAGTTCTTC	CASSSLGGGGEQFF
TRBJ1-5	-	few	TRBV4-1	TGCGCCAGCAGCCAAGGTCTCTGGGAAACTCAGCCCCAGCATTTT	CASSQGLWETQPQHF
TRBJ2-7	-	many	TRBV20-1	TGCAGTGCTGAGGACGGCAGCTCCTACGAGCAGTACTTC	CSAEDGSSYEQYF
TRBJ2-1	TRBD2	-	TRBV3-1	TGTGCCAGCAGCCAACCCAAAATTAGCGGGAGGCCTGAGCAGTTCTTC	CASSQPKISGRPEQFF
TRBJ2-7	-	-	TRBV15	TGTGCCACCAGCAGACGTCCGGGGGACGAGCAGTACTTC	CATSRRPGDEQYF
TRBJ2-5	TRBD2	-	TRBV9	TGTGCCAGCAGCGTAGCCGGGACTAGCCCCGAGACCCAGTACTTC	CASSVAGTSPETQYF
TRBJ2-1	-	-	TRBV10-1	TGCGCCAGCAGTGGTCACATAAGCTCCTACAATGAGCAGTTCTTC	CASSGHISSYNEQFF
TRBJ2-3	-	few	TRBV3-1	TGTGCCAGCAGCCCAGATGACAGGATTATCACAGATACGCAGTATTTT	CASSPDDRIITDTQYF
TRBJ2-7	-	many	TRBV5-1	TGCGCCAGCAGCCAACCTGAGGGCGAAGTCTCCTACGAGCAGTACTTC	CASSQPEGEVSYEQYF
TRBJ2-7	TRBD1	few	TRBV14	TGTGCCAGCAGCCAGTGGAGGACAGGGTTCGAGCAGTACTTC	CASSQWRTGFEQYF
TRBJ2-1	-	few	TRBV5-8	TGTGCCAGCAGCTCTATAGACACTGAGCAGTTCTTC	CASSSIDTEQFF
TRBJ2-1	TRBD2	-	TRBV9	TGTGCCAGCAGCGATACTAGCGCACCCTACAATGAGCAGTTCTTC	CASSDTSAPYNEQFF
TRBJ1-3	-	-	TRBV12-3/TRBV12-4	TGTGCCAGCAGTCTGTACCGACGGCTGAGACCTGGAAACACCATATATTTT	CASSLYRRLRPGNTIYF
TRBJ2-2	-	once	TRBV27	TGTGCCAGCGGCCCGAGACTCCTACTGAGGGGGGAGCTGTTTTTT	CASGPRLLLRGELFF
TRBJ1-5	-	-	TRBV5-8	TGTGCCAGCAGCTTGGAACTCGGGCAATATAGCAATCAGCCCCAGCATTTT	CASSLELGQYSNQPQHF
TRBJ2-7	TRBD1	many	TRBV27	TGTGCCAGCAGTTTATCCGCCGGGACAGGAGCCTACGAGCAGTACTTC	CASSLSAGTGAYEQYF
TRBJ2-2	TRBD2	-	TRBV5-4	TGTGCCAGCAGTTCGGGACTAGCGGGAACTCCCGGGGAGCTGTTTTTT	CASSSGLAGTPGELFF
TRBJ2-4	-	many	TRBV28	TGTGCCAGCCCCGCAGGGCAGAGGCTAGCCAAAAACATTCAGTACTTC	CASPAGQRLAKNIQYF
TRBJ2-4	-	many	TRBV6-9	TGTGCCAGCAGTTACTCCGGACAGACTCTAGCCAAAAACATTCAGTACTTC	CASSYSGQTLAKNIQYF
TRBJ1-2	-	-	TRBV29-1	TGCAGCGTTGGGGATAACTATGGCTACACCTTC	CSVGDNYGYTF
TRBJ2-3	-	many	TRBV3-1	TGTGCCAGCAGCCAAAATAGGAACACAGATACGCAGTATTTT	CASSQNRNTDTQYF
TRBJ2-7	TRBD2	few	TRBV10-3	TGTGCCATCAGCCAAGCGGGAGAGTTCTACGAGCAGTACTTC	CAISQAGEFYEQYF
TRBJ1-2	-	few	TRBV10-2	TGCGCCGGCAGTGATTCGCTCTATGGCTACACCTTC	CAGSDSLYGYTF
TRBJ1-2	-	many	TRBV28	TGTGCCAGCAGTTTACTAGACACCCTCTATGGCTACACCTTC	CASSLLDTLYGYTF
TRBJ2-1	-	many	TRBV20-1	TGCAGTGCTGCTTACTTTAGCCAGTTCTTC	CSAAYFSQFF
TRBJ1-3	-	-	TRBV5-6	TGTGCCAGCAGCTTGAGGGCTGGAAACACCATATATTTT	CASSLRAGNTIYF
TRBJ2-2	-	many	TRBV6-1	TGTGCCAGCATCCACCCCCCAAATGAGGGGGGAACGGAGACCGGGGAGCTGTTTTTT	CASIHPPNEGGTETGELFF
TRBJ1-1	-	many	TRBV7-9	TGTGCCAGCAGCCACGGGAGGTCGTGGGTCACTGAAGCTTTCTTT	CASSHGRSWVTEAFF
TRBJ1-6	TRBD1	-	TRBV2	TGTGCCAGCAGTGAAGAGGGGGCGCCTAATTCACCCCTCCACTTT	CASSEEGAPNSPLHF
TRBJ1-1	-	many	TRBV5-1	TGCGCCAGCAGCTTGGGGGGAGGAACAGGGCCATCGCCTGAAGCTTTCTTT	CASSLGGGTGPSPEAFF
TRBJ2-7	TRBD2	few	TRBV29-1	TGCAGCGGGGGGGAGGGTAGCTACGAGCAGTACTTC	CSGGEGSYEQYF